The T cell receptor beta chain described here comes from a study of early T cells in non-severe SARS-CoV-2 infection. Background on the study: The authors sequenced bulk RNA from unsorted whole blood, leaving chains unpaired.

As part of library construction, unique molecular identifiers were attached to individual cDNA molecules. MiXCR, run by TCRdb on the 5' RACE reads, gives a single entry per CDR3 protein. The top ten hold approximately 10% of the sample, which has around 81,000 distinct CDR3 sequences, 13% to 15% seen once. The CDR3 spans 13 residues. The V end was cut by 1 base, the J end by 2 bases, with 6 bases between. Looked up from germline, CDR1 is SGHDN and CDR2 is FVKESK. Points on this clonotype: No antigen is known for it.

Study-wide results and limits: Anti-spike CD8 responses were favored by VDJdb matching, which missed private and CD4 specificities.

The sequenced sample consisted of whole blood. The sequence was obtained from an adult who was a healthcare worker with PCR-confirmed SARS-CoV-2 infection or an uninfected control (not recorded which). The chain carries TRBV14 and TRBJ2-7; D gene unclear. In DNA, the CDR3 is TGTGCCAGCAGCCAAGGGGTAACCTACGAGCAGTACTTC. It yields the protein CASSQGVTYEQYF.